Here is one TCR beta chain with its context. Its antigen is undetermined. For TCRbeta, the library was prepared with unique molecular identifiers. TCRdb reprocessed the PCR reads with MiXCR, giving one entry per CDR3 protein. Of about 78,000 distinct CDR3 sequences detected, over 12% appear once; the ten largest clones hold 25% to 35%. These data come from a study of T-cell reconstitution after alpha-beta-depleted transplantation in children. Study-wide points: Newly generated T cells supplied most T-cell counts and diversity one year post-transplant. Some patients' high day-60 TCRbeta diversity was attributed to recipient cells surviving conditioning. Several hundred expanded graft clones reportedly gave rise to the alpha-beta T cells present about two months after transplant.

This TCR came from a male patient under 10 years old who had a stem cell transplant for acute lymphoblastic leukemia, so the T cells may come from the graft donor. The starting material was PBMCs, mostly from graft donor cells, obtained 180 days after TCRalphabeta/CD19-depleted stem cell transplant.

The CDR3 loop reads CASSVPPKTGDYSGNTIYF. CDR3 nucleotides: TGTGCCAGCAGTGTGCCTCCGAAGACAGGAGATTACTCTGGAAACACCATATATTTT. This chain links TRBV11-1 with TRBJ1-3; tentatively, D is TRBD1 (6 bases). CDR1 and CDR2 from the germline V gene are SGHAT and FQDESV (reference sequence). The CDR3 runs to 19 residues. V was cut by 6 bases and J by 0 bases, with 24 bases left in between.